This T cell receptor (beta chain) was sequenced for a study of blood T cell repertoires in COVID-19. This table comes from immunoSEQ multiplex PCR, and its TCRdb copy is limited to in-frame clones, with some not included. This table holds under 250,000 clones, about 90% found once. Trimming took 4 bases from V and 0 from J, leaving 9 bases between them. Germline V CDR1 and CDR2: SQVTM, ANQGSEA. CDR3 length: 13 amino acids. The J gene is TRBJ1-1, the V gene TRBV29-1, with D maybe TRBD1 (6 bases). Sequences were obtained from peripheral blood. The sequence derives from a man at least 80 years old with acute or convalescent COVID-19. Here the CDR3 reads CSVGTGLNTEAFF. Written as DNA, the CDR3 is TGCAGCGTTGGAACAGGGCTGAACACTGAAGCTTTCTTT. The full variable domain, its missing parts supplied by reference TRBV29-1 and TRBJ1-1, is SAVISQKPSRDICQRGTSLTIQCQVDSQVTMMFWYRQQPGQSLTLIATANQGSEATYESGFVIDKFPISRPNLTFSTLTVSNMSPEDSSIYLCSVGTGLNTEAFFGQGTRLTVV.